Given below is one T cell receptor (beta chain) in context. Its specificity is unknown. With a J-beta primer mix and a sample-barcoded 5' primer, a second PCR ran roughly 6 to 12 cycles. The template-switch adaptor was a 5' adaptor with 12 random nucleotides. It tagged each cDNA molecule. All samples yielded 3 million or more CDR3-containing paired-end reads. TCRdb called the 5' RACE reads again in MiXCR, with one record for every CDR3 protein. The sample has hundreds of thousands of distinct CDR3 sequences; roughly 26% are singletons. The junction had 5 bases not matched to a gene; V was cut back by 3 bases and J by 8 bases. The CDR3 spans 14 residues. CDR1 and CDR2 from the germline V gene are SGHRS and YFSETQ. The sample comes from a study of blood T cells in healthy people across ages. Findings and limits, study-wide: More naive CD4+ cells and higher diversity marked long-lived donors relative to aged donors.

The sample taken for sequencing was blood. J is TRBJ1-6 and V is TRBV5-1; TRBD1 matches 7 bases. The TCR originated in a woman of 80 years or more in good health. CDR3 region: CASSSAGGYSPLHF. The CDR3 DNA reads TGCGCCAGCAGCTCGGCAGGGGGGTATTCACCCCTCCACTTT.